This TCR beta chain came from a study of CD8 T cells in ankylosing spondylitis (dated by TCRdb to 2016 to 2017). General notes on the study: T cell receptor beta repertoires were profiled in healthy donors and ankylosing spondylitis patients so that disease-linked TCR variants could be found. The full study cohort was made up of roughly 25 ankylosing spondylitis patients and 108 healthy donors. Peripheral blood samples were taken, and synovial fluid was additionally collected from ankylosing spondylitis patients. What the research found in general, with its limitations: Some of the motif variants had been reported before in the synovial fluid and blood of reactive arthritis patients, a finding that suggests common disease-initiation mechanisms. In peripheral blood, the disease-linked clones were found at relatively low frequencies and had a CD8+ phenotype. The disease-linked clones were reported to be significantly enriched in matched synovial fluid samples from ankylosing spondylitis patients. Blood from ankylosing spondylitis patients appeared to be characterized by a TCR beta motif made up of fewer than ten highly homologous amino acid variants.

Sequencing took place on an Illumina HiSeq 2500. TCR beta libraries were prepared by quantitative 5'-RACE with molecular barcodes. In the authors' own workflow: To identify disease-linked TCR variants, a new computational method was used, one built on a probabilistic model of VDJ rearrangement. TCRdb handled the public reads itself, with Q25 trimming in fastp and clone calling in MiXCR, and kept productive beta chains. Here each entry gathers all rows of one CDR3 protein and keeps the most common genes and DNA. The V and J calls were determined by TCRdb, not by the authors. For this sample the table gives 150,000 to 200,000 distinct CDR3 sequences, of which 11% were detected only once. 25% to 30% of the sample is taken by the ten largest. This clonotype has only a few counts. It has no known antigen specificity. The sample holds no much larger clone one base away, and base qualities are not on file.

CDR1 and CDR2 are read off the germline V gene (reference sequence) as SEHNR and FQNEAQ. Reading from cysteine to phenylalanine, the CDR3 counts 16 amino acids. CDR3 DNA only is kept here, 48 bases in frame from base 1. V and J lose 3 bases and 1 base, and a span of 14 bases separates them. The TCR sequence derives from a male donor with ankylosing spondylitis or in good health (not recorded which). The V and J genes are TRBV7-9 and TRBJ2-3; a weak D assignment points to TRBD1 (5 bases agree). The specimen was blood, either unsorted or a sorted T cell fraction (not recorded which). CDR3 loop: CASSFLGVRRTDTQYF. The DNA sequence follows: TGTGCCAGCAGCTTCCTAGGGGTCCGCCGCACAGATACGCAGTATTTT. With the portions outside the CDR3 filled from the reference TRBV7-9 and TRBJ2-3 genes, the complete variable region becomes DTGVSQNPRHKITKRGQNVTFRCDPISEHNRLYWYRQTLGQGPEFLTYFQNEAQLEKSRLLSDRFSAERPKGSFSTLEIQRTEQGDSAMYLCASSFLGVRRTDTQYFGPGTRLTVL.